These 9 T cell receptor beta chains were all obtained from the same sample, sequenced in a study of cytomegalovirus exposure and HLA in healthy donors. 60 Vbeta and 13 Jbeta primers were used in PCR. Method: immunoSEQ multiplex PCR; TCRdb's copy keeps in-frame clones and lacks some. Seen here are 100,000 to 150,000 clones, 60% to 75% observed once, and the top ten hold roughly 4%. The sequenced sample consisted of PBMCs. Source of these receptors: a woman between 50 and 59 years old in good health and CMV-seropositive.

The rearrangement joins TRBV27 to TRBJ1-5; D remains unclear. Deletions cut 7 bases from V and 0 bases from J, with 13 bases between. The CDR3 contains 15 residues. In germline, CDR1 is MNHEY, CDR2 SMNVEV (reference sequence). The CDR3 protein is CASMYRAISNQPQHF. CDR3 nucleotide sequence: TGTGCCAGCATGTACCGAGCCATTAGCAATCAGCCCCAGCATTTT.

This chain joins TRBV7-2 and TRBJ1-4; 7 nucleotides match TRBD1. CDR1 is SGHTA, CDR2 FQGNSA, per germline. Trimming removed 5 bases from V and 7 bases from J; junction bases left unmatched: 10. This CDR3 is 15 amino acids long. The chain's CDR3 is CASSRLGTAGEKLFF. For the CDR3, the DNA is TGTGCCAGCAGCCGTCTAGGGACAGCCGGTGAAAAACTGTTTTTT.

The chain has TRBV19 and TRBJ2-3; a possible D gene is TRBD2 (6 bases). Germline V gene data show CDR1 as LNHDA and CDR2 as SQIVND (reference sequence). The CDR3 covers 16 residues. Between the trimmed V and J ends, which lost 4 bases and 0 bases, there was a span of 14 bases. In DNA form, the CDR3 reads TGTGCCAGTAGTAGTCGGGCTGGGACTAGCACAGATACGCAGTATTTT. This translates into CASSSRAGTSTDTQYF.

The V call is TRBV7-9, the J call TRBJ1-2, with D possibly being TRBD1 (6 bases). The CDR3 has 14 amino acids. The germline V gene has CDR1 SEHNR and CDR2 FQNEAQ (reference sequence). V dropped 5 bases and J dropped 4 bases, with 14 bases sitting between them. CDR3 in amino acids: CASSNFGQTYGYTF. The CDR3 coding sequence is TGTGCCAGCAGCAACTTTGGACAGACCTATGGCTACACCTTC.

V gene TRBV7-2 combines with J gene TRBJ1-5, with 11 bases fitting TRBD1. The V segment lost 3 bases and the J segment 4 bases; nucleotides outside the gene matches: 5. CDR1 and CDR2 (germline): SGHTA, FQGNSA. This CDR3 has 16 residues. Written as DNA, the CDR3 is TGTGCCAGCAGCTTTGTAGGGACAGGGGGGAATCAGCCCCAGCATTTT. Amino acid sequence: CASSFVGTGGNQPQHF.

The rearrangement links TRBV14 to TRBJ1-1; 11 nucleotides align to TRBD1. Germline V gene data show CDR1 as SGHDN and CDR2 as FVKESK. CDR3 length: 16 amino acids. J lost 5 bases, V lost 1 base, and 6 bases had no gene match. The CDR3 nucleotides read TGTGCCAGCAGCCAAGGGACAGGGGGCGGGAGAACTGAAGCTTTCTTT. This gives the protein CASSQGTGGGRTEAFF. Combining the CDR3 with reference TRBV14 and TRBJ1-1 gives the whole variable domain EAGVTQFPSHSVIEKGQTVTLRCDPISGHDNLYWYRRVMGKEIKFLLHFVKESKQDESGMPNNRFLAERTGGTYSTLKVQPAELEDSGVYFCASSQGTGGGRTEAFFGQGTRLTVV.

This clone was found once. V is TRBV11-2 and J is TRBJ2-7; TRBD2 matches 8 bases. Germline lookup yields CDR1 SGHAT and CDR2 FQNNGV. This CDR3 has 17 amino acids. Trimming cost V 1 base and J 0 bases; bases outside gene matches: 8. CDR3 bases: TGTGCCAGCAGCTTAGGGTGGTCTAGCGGGTCCTCCTACGAGCAGTACTTC. Residues: CASSLGWSSGSSYEQYF.

V and J are TRBV28 and TRBJ1-5, with D possibly being TRBD1 (6 bases). The V end lost 7 bases, the J end lost 7 bases, and 17 bases lay between the germline ends. CDR1 is MDHEN and CDR2 is SYDVKM in the germline V gene. The CDR3 is made up of 14 amino acids. The CDR3 spells CASTPTGGGQPQHF. CDR3 bases: TGTGCCAGCACCCCTACGGGGGGCGGGCAGCCCCAGCATTTT. The variable domain in full, with the rest retrieved from reference TRBV28 and TRBJ1-5, is DVKVTQSSRYLVKRTGEKVFLECVQDMDHENMFWYRQDPGLGLRLIYFSYDVKMKEKGDIPEGYSVSREKKERFSLILESASTNQTSMYLCASTPTGGGQPQHFGDGTRLSIL.

This clone showed up just a few times. This chain links TRBV12-5 with TRBJ1-5; D uncertain. The CDR3 length is 13 residues. Trimming cost V 4 bases and J 4 bases, with 8 bases left between them. Germline loops: CDR1 LGHNT, CDR2 FRNRAP. The CDR3 region has the DNA TGTGCTAGTGGTTCAAACTTTAATCAGCCCCAGCATTTT. Protein: CASGSNFNQPQHF. Full variable domain (outside the CDR3, taken from reference TRBV12-5 and TRBJ1-5): DARVTQTPRHKVTEMGQEVTMRCQPILGHNTVFWYRQTMMQGLELLAYFRNRAPLDDSGMPKDRFSAEMPDATLATLKIQPSEPRDSAVYFCASGSNFNQPQHFGDGTRLSIL.